The 10 T cell receptor beta chains in this list originate from one sample, sequenced in a study of T cells in Graves' hyperthyroidism and ophthalmopathy. What was amplified from RNA transcripts were TCR beta CDR3 regions. TCR CDR3 underwent first-round RT-PCR with the HTBI primer set. TCRdb passed the multiplex PCR reads through MiXCR, listing each CDR3 protein once. The sample holds hundreds of thousands of distinct CDR3 sequences, nearly 45% seen once. Sequenced input: peripheral blood or thyroid tissue (not recorded which). These TCRs come from an adult man with Graves' disease, either hyperthyroidism or ophthalmopathy (not recorded which).

This clonotype was found many times. V is TRBV7-2 and J is TRBJ1-5; D is uncertain. CDR1 and CDR2 from the germline V gene are SGHTA and FQGNSA. The CDR3 sequence is 15 residues long. V lost 1 base and J 6 bases, leaving 13 bases between the germline ends. In DNA form, the CDR3 reads TGTGCCAGCAGCTTAGATGGAGAGGGCGGTCAGCCCCAGCATTTT. This translates into CASSLDGEGGQPQHF.

This clonotype occurred a few times. J is TRBJ2-7 and V is TRBV29-1; 8 nucleotides match TRBD2. The germline V gene has CDR1 SQVTM and CDR2 ANQGSEA. The V and J ends lost 5 bases and 2 bases, in that order; junction bases with no gene match: 8. The CDR3 is 14 amino acids. In DNA, the CDR3 is TGCAGCGTTTCTGGTAGCGGGGCACCCTACGAGCAGTACTTC. Protein sequence: CSVSGSGAPYEQYF.

V is TRBV11-2 and J is TRBJ1-4; no clear D. Germline V gene lookup returns CDR1 SGHAT and CDR2 FQNNGV. The CDR3 extends over 15 amino acids. V was shortened by 5 bases and J by 7 bases, with 17 bases between the two germline ends. The CDR3 is CASSHWAGVTEKLFF. The CDR3 nucleotides read TGTGCCAGCAGCCATTGGGCAGGCGTCACTGAAAAACTGTTTTTT.

Concerning this clonotype itself: Being one base from a much bigger clone, this may be a read error. J is TRBJ2-7 and V is TRBV7-3; 8 bases agree with TRBD1. This CDR3 is 16 amino acids long. V lost 2 bases to trimming and J lost 3 bases; unmatched junction nucleotides: 9. From germline, CDR1 is SGHTA and CDR2 FQGTGA. Here the CDR3 DNA reads TGTGCCAGCAGCTTAGCCAGGACAGGGACCCTCTACGAGCAGTACTTC. Translation gives CASSLARTGTLYEQYF.

This clonotype was found a few times. This chain uses TRBV7-9 with TRBJ1-6, with D perhaps matching TRBD1 (5 bases). The V and J ends lost 6 bases and 10 bases respectively, with 16 bases between them. The CDR3 runs to 14 residues. CDR1 is SEHNR, CDR2 FQNEAQ, per germline (reference sequence). CDR3 loop: CASRIRGEYSPLHF. CDR3 in DNA: TGTGCCAGCAGAATCCGAGGGGAATACTCACCCCTCCACTTT.

This clonotype has a count of ten or more. The DNA of the CDR3 is TGTGCCATCAGTGTAACGACAGGGTGGGGTGGCACTGAAGCTTTCTTT. It yields the protein CAISVTTGWGGTEAFF. V usage is TRBV10-3 and J usage is TRBJ1-1; TRBD1 aligns across 7 bases. Germline V gives CDR1 ENHRY, CDR2 SYGVKD. The CDR3 contains 16 residues. V shed 4 bases and J 4 bases; nucleotides not matched to a gene: 12.

The rearrangement links TRBV10-3 to TRBJ1-1, with D possibly matching TRBD1 (5 bases). This CDR3 has 13 residues. Germline V gene sequence: CDR1 ENHRY, CDR2 SYGVKD. Deletions cut 10 bases from V and 3 bases from J, with 15 bases between. This CDR3 reads CATRAGGDTEAFF. The CDR3 coding sequence is TGTGCCACCAGGGCCGGGGGAGACACTGAAGCTTTCTTT.

As to this clonotype: One base away lies a much larger clone, so this may be a sequencing read error. The chain recombines TRBV19 with TRBJ1-5; 7 bases are a match to TRBD1. CDR1 is LNHDA, CDR2 SQIVND, per germline (reference sequence). The CDR3 is 13 amino acids. The trim removed 5 bases at V and 5 bases at J, leaving 3 bases unmatched. In DNA form, the CDR3 reads TGTGCCAGTAGTGTGACAGGGCATCAGCCCCAGCATTTT. The encoded protein is CASSVTGHQPQHF.

The chain links TRBV19 to TRBJ1-5; unclear D gene. Looked up from germline, CDR1 is LNHDA and CDR2 is SQIVND (reference sequence). The CDR3 extends over 15 amino acids. The V gene lost 3 bases and the J gene lost 5 bases, with 14 bases spanning the gap. CDR3 nucleotide sequence: TGTGCCAGTAGTATGGGTGTGGCGGGTCATCAGCCCCAGCATTTT. Encoded protein: CASSMGVAGHQPQHF. The whole variable domain, filled in from reference TRBV19 and TRBJ1-5, reads DGGITQSPKYLFRKEGQNVTLSCEQNLNHDAMYWYRQDPGQGLRLIYYSQIVNDFQKGDIAEGYSVSREKKESFPLTVTSAQKNPTAFYLCASSMGVAGHQPQHFGDGTRLSIL.

The chain has TRBV7-9 and TRBJ2-5, with D maybe TRBD2 (5 bases). Trimming took off 2 bases at V and 5 bases at J, with 18 bases between the two ends. The germline V gene has CDR1 SEHNR and CDR2 FQNEAQ (reference sequence). CDR3 length: 16 amino acids. The CDR3 is CASSLSVSGSLETQYF. As DNA, the CDR3 is TGTGCCAGCAGCTTATCGGTCTCTGGGAGCTTGGAGACCCAGTACTTC.